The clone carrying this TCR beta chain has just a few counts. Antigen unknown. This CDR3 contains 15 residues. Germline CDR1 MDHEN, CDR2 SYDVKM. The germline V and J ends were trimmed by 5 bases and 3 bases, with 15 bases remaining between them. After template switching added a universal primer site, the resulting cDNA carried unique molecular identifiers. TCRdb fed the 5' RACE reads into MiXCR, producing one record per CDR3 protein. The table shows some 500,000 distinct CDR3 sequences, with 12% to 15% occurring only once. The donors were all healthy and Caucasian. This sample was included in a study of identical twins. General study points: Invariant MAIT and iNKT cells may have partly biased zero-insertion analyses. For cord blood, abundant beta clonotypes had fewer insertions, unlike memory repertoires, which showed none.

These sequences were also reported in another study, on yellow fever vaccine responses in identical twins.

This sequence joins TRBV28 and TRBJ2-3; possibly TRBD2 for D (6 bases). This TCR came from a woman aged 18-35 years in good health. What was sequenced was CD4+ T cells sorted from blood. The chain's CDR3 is CASSGAGNGTDTQYF. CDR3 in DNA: TGTGCCAGCAGTGGGGCGGGGAATGGTACAGATACGCAGTATTTT.